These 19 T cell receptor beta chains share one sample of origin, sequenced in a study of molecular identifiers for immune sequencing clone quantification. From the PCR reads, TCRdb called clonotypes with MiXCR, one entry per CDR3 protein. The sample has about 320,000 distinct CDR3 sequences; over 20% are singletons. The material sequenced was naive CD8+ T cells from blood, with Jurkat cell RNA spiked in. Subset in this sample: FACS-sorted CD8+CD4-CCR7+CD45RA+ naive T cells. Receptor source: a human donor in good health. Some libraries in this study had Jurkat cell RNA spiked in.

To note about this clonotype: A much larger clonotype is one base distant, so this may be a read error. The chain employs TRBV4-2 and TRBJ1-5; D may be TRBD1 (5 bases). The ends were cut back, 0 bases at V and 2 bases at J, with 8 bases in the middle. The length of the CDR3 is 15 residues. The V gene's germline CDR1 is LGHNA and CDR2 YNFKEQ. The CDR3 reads CASSQDMTGNQPQHF. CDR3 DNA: TGTGCCAGCAGCCAAGATATGACAGGCAATCAGCCCCAGCATTTT.

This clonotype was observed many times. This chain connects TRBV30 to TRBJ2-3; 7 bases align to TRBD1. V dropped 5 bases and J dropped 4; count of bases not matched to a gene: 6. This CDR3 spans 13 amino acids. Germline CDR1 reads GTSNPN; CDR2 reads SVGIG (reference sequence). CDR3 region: CAWGQASPDTQYF. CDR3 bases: TGTGCCTGGGGACAGGCCTCGCCAGATACGCAGTATTTT.

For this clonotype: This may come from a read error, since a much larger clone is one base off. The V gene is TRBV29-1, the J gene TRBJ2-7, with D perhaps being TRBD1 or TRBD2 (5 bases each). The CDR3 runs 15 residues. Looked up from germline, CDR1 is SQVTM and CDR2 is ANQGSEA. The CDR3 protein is CSVEVSDQERDEQCF. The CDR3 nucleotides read TGCAGCGTTGAAGTTTCGGATCAGGAGAGGGACGAGCAGTGCTTC.

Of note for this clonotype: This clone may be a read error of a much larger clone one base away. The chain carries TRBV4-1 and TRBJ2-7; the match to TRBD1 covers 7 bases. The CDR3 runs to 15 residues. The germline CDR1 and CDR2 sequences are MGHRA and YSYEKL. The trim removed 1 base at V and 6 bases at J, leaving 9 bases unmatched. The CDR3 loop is CASSQAGTAACEQYF. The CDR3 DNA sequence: TGCGCCAGCAGCCAAGCCGGGACAGCAGCCTGCGAGCAGTACTTC.

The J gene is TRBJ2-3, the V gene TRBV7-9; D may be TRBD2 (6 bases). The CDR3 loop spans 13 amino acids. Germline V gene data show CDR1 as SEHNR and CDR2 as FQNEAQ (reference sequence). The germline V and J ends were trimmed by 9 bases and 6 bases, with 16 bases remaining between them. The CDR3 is CASCAGSRDTQYF. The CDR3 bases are TGTGCCAGTTGTGCGGGATCGAGGGATACGCAGTATTTT.

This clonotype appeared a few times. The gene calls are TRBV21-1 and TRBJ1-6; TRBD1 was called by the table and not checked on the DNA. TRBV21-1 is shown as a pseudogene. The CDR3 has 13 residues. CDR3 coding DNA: TGTGCCAGCAAGGGGACAGTGTACTCACCCCTCCACTTT. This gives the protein CASKGTVYSPLHF.

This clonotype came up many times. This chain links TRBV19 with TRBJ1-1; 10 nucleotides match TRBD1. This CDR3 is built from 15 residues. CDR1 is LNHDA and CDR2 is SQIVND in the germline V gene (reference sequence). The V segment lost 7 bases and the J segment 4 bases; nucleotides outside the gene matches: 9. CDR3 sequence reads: CASKDRGNPPTEAFF. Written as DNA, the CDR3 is TGTGCCAGTAAGGACAGGGGGAATCCTCCCACTGAAGCTTTCTTT.

The chain's CDR3 is CAWSVISGSYEQYF. The CDR3 DNA is TGTGCCTGGAGTGTGATTAGCGGGAGTTACGAGCAGTACTTC. This chain connects TRBV30 to TRBJ2-7; 9 bases are a match to TRBD2. This CDR3 is built from 14 residues. CDR1 is GTSNPN and CDR2 is SVGIG in the germline V gene (reference sequence). V shed 0 bases, J shed 4 bases, and the junction held 4 bases outside the gene matches.

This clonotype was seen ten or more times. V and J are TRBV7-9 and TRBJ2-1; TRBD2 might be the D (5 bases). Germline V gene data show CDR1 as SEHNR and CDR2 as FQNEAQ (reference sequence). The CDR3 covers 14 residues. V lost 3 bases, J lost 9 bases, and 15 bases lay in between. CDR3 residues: CASSFSLASGEQFF. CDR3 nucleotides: TGTGCCAGCAGCTTTAGCCTAGCAAGTGGTGAGCAGTTCTTC.

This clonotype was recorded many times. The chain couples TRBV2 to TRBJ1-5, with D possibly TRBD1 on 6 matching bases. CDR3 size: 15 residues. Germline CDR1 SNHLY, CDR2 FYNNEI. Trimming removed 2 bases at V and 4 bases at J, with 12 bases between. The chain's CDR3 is CASSEFRGANQPQHF. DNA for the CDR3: TGTGCCAGCAGTGAATTCCGGGGGGCGAATCAGCCCCAGCATTTT.

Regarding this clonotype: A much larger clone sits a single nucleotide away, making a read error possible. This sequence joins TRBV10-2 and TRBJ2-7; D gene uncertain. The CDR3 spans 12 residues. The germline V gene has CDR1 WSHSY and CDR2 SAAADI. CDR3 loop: CAGSDLPYEQYF. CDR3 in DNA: TGCGCCGGCAGTGATTTGCCCTACGAGCAGTACTTC.

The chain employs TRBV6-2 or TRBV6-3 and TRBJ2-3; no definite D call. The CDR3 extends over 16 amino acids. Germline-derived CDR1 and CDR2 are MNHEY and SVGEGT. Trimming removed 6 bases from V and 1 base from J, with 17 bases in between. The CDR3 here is CASRPLGIPGTDTQYF. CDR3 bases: TGTGCCAGCAGACCACTTGGGATTCCAGGCACAGATACGCAGTATTTT.

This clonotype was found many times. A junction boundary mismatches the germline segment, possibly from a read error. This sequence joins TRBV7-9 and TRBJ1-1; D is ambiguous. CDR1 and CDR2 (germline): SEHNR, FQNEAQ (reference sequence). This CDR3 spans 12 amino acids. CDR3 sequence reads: CASGAGNAEAFF. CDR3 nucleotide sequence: TGTGCCAGCGGTGCGGGGAACGCTGAAGCTTTCTTT.

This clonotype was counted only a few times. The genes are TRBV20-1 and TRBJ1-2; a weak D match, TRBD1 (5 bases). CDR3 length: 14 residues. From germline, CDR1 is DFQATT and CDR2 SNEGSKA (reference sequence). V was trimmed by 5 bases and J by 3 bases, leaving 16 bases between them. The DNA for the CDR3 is TGCAGTGCTCGGGGCCTAGGGGCGGACTATGGCTACACCTTC. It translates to CSARGLGADYGYTF.

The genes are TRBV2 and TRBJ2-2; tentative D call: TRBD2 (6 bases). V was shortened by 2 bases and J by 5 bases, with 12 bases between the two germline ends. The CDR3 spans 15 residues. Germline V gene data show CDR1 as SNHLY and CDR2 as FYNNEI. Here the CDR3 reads CASSEIGGGTGELFF. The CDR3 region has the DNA TGTGCCAGCAGTGAAATCGGGGGTGGTACCGGGGAGCTGTTTTTT.

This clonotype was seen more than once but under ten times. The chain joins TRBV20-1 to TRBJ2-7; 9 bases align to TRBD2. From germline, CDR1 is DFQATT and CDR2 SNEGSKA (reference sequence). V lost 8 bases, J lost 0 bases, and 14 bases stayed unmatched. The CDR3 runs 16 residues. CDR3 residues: CSRLGSGRRTSYEQYF. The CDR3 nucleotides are TGCAGTCGACTGGGGAGCGGGAGGCGCACCTCCTACGAGCAGTACTTC.

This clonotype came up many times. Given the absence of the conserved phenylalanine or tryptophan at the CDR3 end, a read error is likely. The CDR3 sequence is CASSLSGTGTDTQYS. CDR3 nucleotide sequence: TGTGCCAGCAGCTTATCCGGGACAGGGACAGATACGCAGTATTCT. The chain is built from TRBV7-9 and TRBJ2-3, with TRBD1 identical over 9 bases. In germline, CDR1 is SEHNR, CDR2 FQNEAQ (reference sequence). The CDR3 totals 15 residues. The V segment lost 2 bases and the J segment 3 bases; nucleotides outside the gene matches: 3.

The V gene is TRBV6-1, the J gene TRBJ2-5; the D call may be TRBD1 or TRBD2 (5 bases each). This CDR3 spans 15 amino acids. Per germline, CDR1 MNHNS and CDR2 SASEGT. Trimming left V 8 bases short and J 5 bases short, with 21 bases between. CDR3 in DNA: TGTGCCAGCCGAATTACTCGGGGCCCTGCGGAGACCCAGTACTTC. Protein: CASRITRGPAETQYF.

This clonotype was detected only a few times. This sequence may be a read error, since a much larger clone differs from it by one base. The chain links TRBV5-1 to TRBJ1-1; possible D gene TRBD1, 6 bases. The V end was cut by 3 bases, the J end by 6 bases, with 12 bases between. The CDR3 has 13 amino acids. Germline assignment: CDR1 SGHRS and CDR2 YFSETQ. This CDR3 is CASSSDRRAEAFF. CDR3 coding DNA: TGCGCCAGCAGCTCCGACAGGAGGGCTGAAGCTTTCTTT.